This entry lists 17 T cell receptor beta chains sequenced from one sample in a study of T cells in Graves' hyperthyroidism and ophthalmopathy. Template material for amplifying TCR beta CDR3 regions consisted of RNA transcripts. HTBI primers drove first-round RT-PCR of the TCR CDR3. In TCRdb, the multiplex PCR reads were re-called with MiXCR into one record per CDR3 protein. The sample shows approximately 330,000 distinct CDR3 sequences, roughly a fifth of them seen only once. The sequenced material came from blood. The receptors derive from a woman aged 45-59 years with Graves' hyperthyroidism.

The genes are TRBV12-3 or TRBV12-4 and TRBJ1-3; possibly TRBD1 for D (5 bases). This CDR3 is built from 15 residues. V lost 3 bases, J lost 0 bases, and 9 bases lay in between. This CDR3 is CASSFWQGSGNTIYF. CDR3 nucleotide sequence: TGTGCCAGCAGTTTTTGGCAGGGCTCTGGAAACACCATATATTTT.

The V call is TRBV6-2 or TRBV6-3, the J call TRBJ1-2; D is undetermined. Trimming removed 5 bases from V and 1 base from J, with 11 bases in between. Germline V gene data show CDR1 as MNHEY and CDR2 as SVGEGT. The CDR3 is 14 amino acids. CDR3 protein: CASSTIGVNYGYTF. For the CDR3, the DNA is TGTGCCAGCAGTACCATCGGGGTTAACTATGGCTACACCTTC.

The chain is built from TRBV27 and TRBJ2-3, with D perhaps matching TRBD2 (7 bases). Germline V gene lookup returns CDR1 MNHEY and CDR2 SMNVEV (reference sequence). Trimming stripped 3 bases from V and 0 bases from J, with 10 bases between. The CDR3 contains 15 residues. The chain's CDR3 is CASSFGGRSTDTQYF. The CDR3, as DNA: TGTGCCAGCAGTTTCGGGGGGCGCAGCACAGATACGCAGTATTTT.

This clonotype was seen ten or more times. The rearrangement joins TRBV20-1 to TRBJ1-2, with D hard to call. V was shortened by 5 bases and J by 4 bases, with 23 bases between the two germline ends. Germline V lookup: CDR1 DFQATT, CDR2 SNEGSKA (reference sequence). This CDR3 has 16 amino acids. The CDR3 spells CSAGRMTTIVAYGYTF. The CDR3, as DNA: TGCAGTGCTGGACGAATGACTACTATCGTTGCCTATGGCTACACCTTC.

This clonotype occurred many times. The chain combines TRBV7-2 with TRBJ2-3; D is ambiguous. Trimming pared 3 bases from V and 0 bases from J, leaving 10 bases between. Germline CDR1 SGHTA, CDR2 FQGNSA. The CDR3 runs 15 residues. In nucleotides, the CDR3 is TGTGCCAGCAGCTTGTTTGGGGTTAGCACAGATACGCAGTATTTT. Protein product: CASSLFGVSTDTQYF.

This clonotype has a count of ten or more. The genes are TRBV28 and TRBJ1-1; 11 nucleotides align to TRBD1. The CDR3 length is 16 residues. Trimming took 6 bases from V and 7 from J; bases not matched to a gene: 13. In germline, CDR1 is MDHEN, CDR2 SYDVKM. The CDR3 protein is CASRFGSGTGGFEAFF. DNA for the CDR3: TGTGCCAGCAGGTTTGGGTCCGGGACAGGGGGATTTGAAGCTTTCTTT.

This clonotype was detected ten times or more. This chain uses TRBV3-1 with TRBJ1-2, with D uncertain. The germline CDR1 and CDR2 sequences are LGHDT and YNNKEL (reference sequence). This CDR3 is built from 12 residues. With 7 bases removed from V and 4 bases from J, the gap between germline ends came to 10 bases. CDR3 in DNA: TGTGCCAGCAATGAGTGGGGCTATGGCTACACCTTC. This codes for CASNEWGYGYTF.

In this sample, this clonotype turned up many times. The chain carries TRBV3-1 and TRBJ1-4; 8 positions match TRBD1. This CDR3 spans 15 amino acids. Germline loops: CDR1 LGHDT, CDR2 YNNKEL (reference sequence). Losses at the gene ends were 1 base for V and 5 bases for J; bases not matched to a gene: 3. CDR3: CASSQARDRNEKLFF. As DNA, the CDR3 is TGTGCCAGCAGCCAAGCCAGGGACAGGAATGAAAAACTGTTTTTT. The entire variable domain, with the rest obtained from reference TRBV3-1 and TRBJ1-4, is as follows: DTAVSQTPKYLVTQMGNDKSIKCEQNLGHDTMYWYKQDSKKFLKIMFSYNNKELIINETVPNRFSPKSPDKAHLNLHINSLELGDSAVYFCASSQARDRNEKLFFGSGTQLSVL.

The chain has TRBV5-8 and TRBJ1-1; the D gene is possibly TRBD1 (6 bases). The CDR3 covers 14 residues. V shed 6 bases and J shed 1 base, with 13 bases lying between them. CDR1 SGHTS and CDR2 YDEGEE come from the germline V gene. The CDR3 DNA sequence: TGTGCCAGCACCCCGGGACAAAGGAACACTGAAGCTTTCTTT. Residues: CASTPGQRNTEAFF.

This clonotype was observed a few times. The DNA for the CDR3 is TGTGCCAGCAGCCAAGGCCCCGGGACAGCAAGTCAGCCCCAGCATTTT. This encodes CASSQGPGTASQPQHF. V is TRBV3-1 and J is TRBJ1-5, with 7 bases matching TRBD1. With 1 base clipped from V and 6 bases from J, the junction kept 9 bases outside the gene matches. The CDR3 runs 16 residues. The germline gives CDR1 LGHDT, CDR2 YNNKEL (reference sequence).

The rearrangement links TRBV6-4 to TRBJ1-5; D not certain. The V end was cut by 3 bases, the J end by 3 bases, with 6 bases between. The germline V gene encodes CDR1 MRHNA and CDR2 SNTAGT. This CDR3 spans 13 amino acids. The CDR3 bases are TGTGCCAGCAGTGAACAAGTCAATCAGCCCCAGCATTTT. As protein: CASSEQVNQPQHF.

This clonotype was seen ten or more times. CDR3 in amino acids: CASSQPGGLMNTEAFF. CDR3 sequence (DNA): TGTGCCAGCAGTCAACCAGGCGGCCTCATGAACACTGAAGCTTTCTTT. The genes are TRBV12-3 or TRBV12-4 and TRBJ1-1; D is unresolved. This CDR3 region has 16 residues. Trimming took off 5 bases at V and 0 bases at J, with 16 bases between the two ends.

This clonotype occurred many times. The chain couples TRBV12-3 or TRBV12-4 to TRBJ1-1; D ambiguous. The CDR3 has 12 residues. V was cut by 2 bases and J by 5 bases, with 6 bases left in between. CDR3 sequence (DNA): TGTGCCAGCAGTTTAATCTCGACTGAAGCTTTCTTT. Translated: CASSLISTEAFF.

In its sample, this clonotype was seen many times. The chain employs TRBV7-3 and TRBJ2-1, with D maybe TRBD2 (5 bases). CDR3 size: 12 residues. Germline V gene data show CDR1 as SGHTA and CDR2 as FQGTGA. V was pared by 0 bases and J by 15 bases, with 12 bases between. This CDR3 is CASSLTGSRMFF. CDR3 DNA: TGTGCCAGCAGCTTAACGGGGAGTAGGATGTTCTTC.

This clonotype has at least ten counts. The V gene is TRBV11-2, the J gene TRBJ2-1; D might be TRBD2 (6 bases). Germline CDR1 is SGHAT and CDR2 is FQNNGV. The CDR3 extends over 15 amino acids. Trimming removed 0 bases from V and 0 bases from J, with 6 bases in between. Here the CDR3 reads CASSLEGLSYNEQFF. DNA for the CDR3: TGTGCCAGCAGCTTAGAGGGACTCTCCTACAATGAGCAGTTCTTC. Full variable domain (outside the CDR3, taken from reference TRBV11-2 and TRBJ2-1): EAGVAQSPRYKIIEKRQSVAFWCNPISGHATLYWYQQILGQGPKLLIQFQNNGVVDDSQLPKDRFSAERLKGVDSTLKIQPAKLEDSAVYLCASSLEGLSYNEQFFGPGTRLTVL.

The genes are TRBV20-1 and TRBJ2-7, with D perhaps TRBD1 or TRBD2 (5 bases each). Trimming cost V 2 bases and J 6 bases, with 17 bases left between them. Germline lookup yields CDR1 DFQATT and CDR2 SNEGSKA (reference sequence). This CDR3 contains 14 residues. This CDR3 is CSARKGTGRAEQYF. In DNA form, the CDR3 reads TGCAGTGCTAGAAAAGGGACCGGGCGAGCCGAGCAGTACTTC.

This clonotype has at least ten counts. CDR3 residues: CSARGGRANHEQYF. In DNA, the CDR3 is TGCAGTGCTAGAGGCGGGAGGGCCAACCACGAGCAGTACTTC. V is TRBV20-1 and J is TRBJ2-7, with 9 bases that match TRBD2. This CDR3 has 14 amino acids. V was clipped by 1 base and J by 5 bases; unmatched bases: 6. Per germline, CDR1 DFQATT and CDR2 SNEGSKA (reference sequence).